The rows below give T cell receptor beta chains drawn from one sample of a study of technical replicates of blood from a few donors. The method was immunoSEQ multiplex PCR; TCRdb's version includes in-frame clones alone and lacks a portion of them. Altogether approximately 78,000 clones are present, roughly 92% being singletons, with the ten largest covering 0.36%. The specimen sequenced was T cells isolated from PBMCs. The receptor set was obtained from a human donor in good health. Each CDR3 is given with its conserved first and last residue. The order of the fields is J gene, clone size, D gene, V gene, CDR3 protein, CDR3 DNA. A D gene is named only where the DNA matches it firmly. Clone sizes are given selectively: once, few, many, or a class where the clone is expanded.

TRBJ1-1	few	.	TRBV30	CAWDSGQMNTEAFF	TGTGCCTGGGATTCAGGACAAATGAACACTGAAGCTTTCTTT
TRBJ2-2	.	.	TRBV10-1	CASSPRYGTGELFF	TGCGCCAGCAGTCCCCGGTATGGCACCGGGGAGCTGTTTTTT
TRBJ2-3	.	.	TRBV30	CACQGLRRLDTQYF	TGTGCCTGTCAGGGACTCCGTAGATTGGATACGCAGTATTTT
TRBJ2-1	.	TRBD2	TRBV19	CASSPGLALGEQFF	TGTGCCAGTAGTCCGGGACTAGCGCTGGGTGAGCAGTTCTTC
TRBJ2-5	.	.	TRBV30	CAWDLQGRETQYF	TGTGCCTGGGACCTACAGGGCCGGGAGACCCAGTACTTC
TRBJ2-1	.	TRBD2	TRBV29-1	CSVGLAGGPNEQFF	TGCAGCGTTGGGCTAGCGGGAGGGCCCAATGAGCAGTTCTTC
TRBJ2-4	.	TRBD1	TRBV4-1	CASSPTGGLVKNIQYF	TGCGCCAGCAGCCCTACAGGGGGCTTAGTCAAAAACATTCAGTACTTC
TRBJ2-3	.	TRBD2	TRBV7-2	CASSLQIAGGSNTQYF	TGTGCCAGCAGCTTACAAATAGCGGGAGGGTCAAATACGCAGTATTTT
TRBJ2-3	.	TRBD2	TRBV11-2	CASSHFGLAATDTQYF	TGTGCCAGCAGTCACTTTGGACTAGCGGCTACAGATACGCAGTATTTT
TRBJ1-1	few	.	TRBV5-4	CASSTGSGGTEAFF	TGTGCCAGCAGCACAGGGAGTGGTGGGACTGAAGCTTTCTTT
TRBJ2-1	.	.	TRBV30	CAWGWGDEQFF	TGTGCCTGGGGGTGGGGGGATGAGCAGTTCTTC
TRBJ1-1	.	.	TRBV18	CASSSLQGKGNTEAFF	TGTGCCAGCTCATCATTACAGGGAAAGGGGAACACTGAAGCTTTCTTT
TRBJ1-1	.	.	TRBV6-5	CASSINTEAFF	TGTGCCAGCAGCATTAACACTGAAGCTTTCTTT
TRBJ2-7	.	.	TRBV18	CASALTGLSYEQYF	TGTGCCAGCGCTTTGACAGGTCTTTCCTACGAGCAGTACTTC
TRBJ2-7	once	.	TRBV23-1	CASSLTLIPARGNFYEQYF	TGCGCCAGCAGTCTTACTCTTATTCCTGCAAGGGGTAATTTTTACGAGCAGTACTTC
TRBJ1-1	few	TRBD1	TRBV4-2	CASSQVQGLENTEAFF	TGTGCCAGCAGCCAAGTACAGGGGCTCGAAAACACTGAAGCTTTCTTT